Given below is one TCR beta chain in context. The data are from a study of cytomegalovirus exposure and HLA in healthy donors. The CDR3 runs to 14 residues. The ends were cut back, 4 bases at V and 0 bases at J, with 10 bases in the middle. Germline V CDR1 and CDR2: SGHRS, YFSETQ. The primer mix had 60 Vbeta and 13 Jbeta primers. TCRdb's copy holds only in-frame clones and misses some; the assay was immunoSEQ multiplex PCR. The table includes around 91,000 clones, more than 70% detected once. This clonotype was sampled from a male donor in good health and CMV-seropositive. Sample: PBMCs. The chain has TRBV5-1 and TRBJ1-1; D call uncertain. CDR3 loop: CASSETMLNTEAFF. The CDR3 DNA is TGCGCCAGCAGCGAAACAATGCTGAACACTGAAGCTTTCTTT.